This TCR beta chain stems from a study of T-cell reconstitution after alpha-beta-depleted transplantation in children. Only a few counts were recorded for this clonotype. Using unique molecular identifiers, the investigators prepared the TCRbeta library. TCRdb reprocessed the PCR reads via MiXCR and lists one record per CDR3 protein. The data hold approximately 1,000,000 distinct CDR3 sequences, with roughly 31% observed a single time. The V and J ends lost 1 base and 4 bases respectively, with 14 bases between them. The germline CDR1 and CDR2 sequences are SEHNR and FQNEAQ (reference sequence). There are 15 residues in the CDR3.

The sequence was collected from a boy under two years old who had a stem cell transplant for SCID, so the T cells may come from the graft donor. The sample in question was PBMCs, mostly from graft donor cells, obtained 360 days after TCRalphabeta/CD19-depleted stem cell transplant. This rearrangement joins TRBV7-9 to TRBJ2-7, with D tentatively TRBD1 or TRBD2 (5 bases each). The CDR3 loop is CASSLEWGPLYEQYF. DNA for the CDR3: TGTGCCAGCAGCTTAGAATGGGGACCTCTTTACGAGCAGTACTTC.